Sequencing of this T cell receptor beta chain was carried out in a study of T cell responses to AZD1222 COVID-19 vaccine. Whole-study results and caveats: Repertoire sampling was restricted to post-peak T cell response timepoints. A rise in Spike-specific TCR breadth and depth followed two AZD1222 doses.

For this clone: Its antigen is currently unknown.

Clones were sequenced by immunoSEQ multiplex PCR, and TCRdb holds only the in-frame ones, with some missing. The data contain 150,000 or so clones, approximately 78% of them singletons. CDR3 length equals 14 residues. The junction had 6 bases not matched to a gene; V was cut back by 6 bases and J by 10 bases. Germline CDR1 reads MNHEY; CDR2 reads SVGAGI. This specimen was peripheral blood, taken on day 0 of MenACWY control vaccination. The chain employs TRBV6-5 and TRBJ1-6, with 10 positions matching TRBD1. This TCR came from an adult in good health. CDR3 DNA sequence: TGTGCCAGCAGCCGACAGGGGGCTGAATCACCCCTCCACTTT. Its translation: CASSRQGAESPLHF.